This is a list of T cell receptor beta chains from one sample in a study of patients and donors after allogeneic stem cell transplantation. TCRdb re-called the RT-PCR reads with MiXCR, one entry per CDR3 protein. The table includes 150,000 or so distinct CDR3 sequences, about a quarter detected once. The sample taken for sequencing was blood, either unsorted or a sorted T cell fraction (not recorded which). Every receptor here comes from a human donor who was either an allogeneic HSCT recipient or a stem cell or donor lymphocyte infusion donor (not recorded which). It is not recorded whose cells these are; they may come from a transplant donor. The CDR3 runs from the conserved cysteine through the conserved F or W. Each record gives: CDR3 protein, CDR3 DNA, D gene, J gene, clone size, V gene. A D gene is named only where the DNA matches it firmly. Expanded clones get a size class; other rows say once, few or many, or leave the size out.

CDR3 protein: CASFSPGTDTQYF
CDR3 DNA: TGTGCCAGCTTCTCCCCTGGCACAGATACGCAGTATTTT
D gene: .
J gene: TRBJ2-3
clone size: once
V gene: TRBV27

CDR3 protein: CASSTGTVNEQFF
CDR3 DNA: TGCGCCAGCAGCACCGGGACGGTGAATGAGCAGTTCTTC
D gene: .
J gene: TRBJ2-1
clone size: .
V gene: TRBV5-1

CDR3 protein: CSARERGQTYNEQFF
CDR3 DNA: TGCAGTGCTAGAGAGAGGGGGCAGACATACAATGAGCAGTTCTTC
D gene: TRBD1
J gene: TRBJ2-1
clone size: .
V gene: TRBV20-1

CDR3 protein: CATLYLGEQFF
CDR3 DNA: TGTGCCACCTTATATTTGGGTGAGCAGTTCTTC
D gene: .
J gene: TRBJ2-1
clone size: .
V gene: TRBV24-1

CDR3 protein: CAIRADGENQPQHF
CDR3 DNA: TGTGCCATCAGAGCGGACGGAGAGAATCAGCCCCAGCATTTT
D gene: .
J gene: TRBJ1-5
clone size: few
V gene: TRBV10-3

CDR3 protein: CASGRLASSYNEQFF
CDR3 DNA: TGTGCCAGCGGGAGACTAGCGAGTTCCTACAATGAGCAGTTCTTC
D gene: TRBD2
J gene: TRBJ2-1
clone size: .
V gene: TRBV2

CDR3 protein: CASSYSTDTDTQYF
CDR3 DNA: TGTGCCAGCAGTTACTCGACGGACACAGATACGCAGTATTTT
D gene: .
J gene: TRBJ2-3
clone size: .
V gene: TRBV6-5

CDR3 protein: CASSAGVYNEQFF
CDR3 DNA: TGTGCCAGCAGTGCGGGAGTCTACAATGAGCAGTTCTTC
D gene: TRBD2
J gene: TRBJ2-1
clone size: few
V gene: TRBV6-5

CDR3 protein: CASSQDQVSPETQYF
CDR3 DNA: TGCGCCAGCAGCCAAGATCAGGTCAGCCCAGAGACCCAGTACTTC
D gene: .
J gene: TRBJ2-5
clone size: few
V gene: TRBV4-3

CDR3 protein: CASSTGQESVTDTQYF
CDR3 DNA: TGCGCCAGCAGCACCGGACAGGAGTCGGTCACAGATACGCAGTATTTT
D gene: TRBD1
J gene: TRBJ2-3
clone size: .
V gene: TRBV5-1

CDR3 protein: CASSPNLATGGELFF
CDR3 DNA: TGTGCCAGCAGCCCGAATCTAGCTACTGGCGGGGAGCTGTTTTTT
D gene: .
J gene: TRBJ2-2
clone size: .
V gene: TRBV12-3/TRBV12-4